This T cell receptor beta chain is drawn from a study of T-cell reconstitution after alpha-beta-depleted transplantation in children. Germline V gives CDR1 SQVTM, CDR2 ANQGSEA. V was pared by 6 bases and J by 3 bases, with 8 bases of the junction left unmatched. This CDR3 spans 14 amino acids. Unique molecular identifiers were used in preparing the TCRbeta library. TCRdb processed the PCR reads anew with MiXCR; each CDR3 protein has one entry. This table holds roughly 74,000 distinct CDR3 sequences, about a sixth found once. This material consisted of PBMCs, mostly from graft donor cells, taken 360 days after TCRalphabeta/CD19-depleted stem cell transplant. This sequence was found in a male patient aged 2-15 years who had a stem cell transplant for acute lymphoblastic leukemia, so the T cells may come from the graft donor. The chain uses TRBV29-1 and TRBJ2-7, with TRBD1 matching over 10 bases. The CDR3 loop is CSVGPGQGFYEQYF. CDR3 nucleotide sequence: TGCAGCGTGGGACCGGGACAGGGGTTCTACGAGCAGTACTTC.